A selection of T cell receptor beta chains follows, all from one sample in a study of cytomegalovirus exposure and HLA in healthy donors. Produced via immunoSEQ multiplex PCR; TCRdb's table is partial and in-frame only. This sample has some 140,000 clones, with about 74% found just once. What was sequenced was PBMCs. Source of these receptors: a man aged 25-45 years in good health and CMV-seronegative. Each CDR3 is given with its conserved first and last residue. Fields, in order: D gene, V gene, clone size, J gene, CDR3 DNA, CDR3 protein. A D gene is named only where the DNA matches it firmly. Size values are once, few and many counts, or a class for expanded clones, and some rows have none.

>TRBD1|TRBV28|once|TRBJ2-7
TGTGCCAGCAATCCAGGGACAGGTAGGCGCTGGCAGTACTTC
CASNPGTGRRWQYF
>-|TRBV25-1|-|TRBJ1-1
TGTGCCAGCAGTCCCCCCCCTCCTGCGATCGAACCTTTCTTT
CASSPPPPAIEPFF
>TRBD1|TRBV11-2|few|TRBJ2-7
TGTGCCAGCAGCTCCGGGACAGGGGGCTACGAGCAGTACTTC
CASSSGTGGYEQYF
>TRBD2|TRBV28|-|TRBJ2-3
TGTGCCAGCAGTAAAGGGACTAGCGGGGTCACAGATACGCAGTATTTT
CASSKGTSGVTDTQYF
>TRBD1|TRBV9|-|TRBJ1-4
TGTGCCAGCAGCGTAGAACAGGGGTCCTATGAAAAACTGTTTTTT
CASSVEQGSYEKLFF
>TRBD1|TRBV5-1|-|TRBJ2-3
TGCGCCAGCAGCTTGGGGCAGGGGGCCAAACACACAGATACGCAGTATTTT
CASSLGQGAKHTDTQYF
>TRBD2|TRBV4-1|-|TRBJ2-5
TGCGCCAGCAGCCCTCGGGACTACGAAGGGGAGACCCAGTACTTC
CASSPRDYEGETQYF
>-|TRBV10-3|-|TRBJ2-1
TGTGCCATCAGCCCGGGACTGGCTGACAATGAGCAGTTCTTC
CAISPGLADNEQFF
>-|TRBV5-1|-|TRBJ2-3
TGCGCCAGCAGCACCATGGGGGCATCGGAATTCACAGATACGCAGTATTTT
CASSTMGASEFTDTQYF
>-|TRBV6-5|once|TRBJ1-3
TGTGCCAGCAGCCGAGGGACTGGAAACACCATATATTTT
CASSRGTGNTIYF
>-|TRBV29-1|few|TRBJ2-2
TGCAGCGTAGGACAGATGAACACCGGGGAGCTGTTTTTT
CSVGQMNTGELFF
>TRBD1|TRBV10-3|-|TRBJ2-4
TGTGCCATCGACAGGGGCCATGCCAAAAACATTCAGTACTTC
CAIDRGHAKNIQYF
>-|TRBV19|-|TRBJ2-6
TGTGCCAGTAGTCAGGGTTTGGCTCGACGCGAGGTGAGGGCCAACGTCCTGACTTTC
CASSQGLARREVRANVLTF
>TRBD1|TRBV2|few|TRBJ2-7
TGTGCCAGCAGTGCAGGGGGCGTCGAGCAGTACTTC
CASSAGGVEQYF